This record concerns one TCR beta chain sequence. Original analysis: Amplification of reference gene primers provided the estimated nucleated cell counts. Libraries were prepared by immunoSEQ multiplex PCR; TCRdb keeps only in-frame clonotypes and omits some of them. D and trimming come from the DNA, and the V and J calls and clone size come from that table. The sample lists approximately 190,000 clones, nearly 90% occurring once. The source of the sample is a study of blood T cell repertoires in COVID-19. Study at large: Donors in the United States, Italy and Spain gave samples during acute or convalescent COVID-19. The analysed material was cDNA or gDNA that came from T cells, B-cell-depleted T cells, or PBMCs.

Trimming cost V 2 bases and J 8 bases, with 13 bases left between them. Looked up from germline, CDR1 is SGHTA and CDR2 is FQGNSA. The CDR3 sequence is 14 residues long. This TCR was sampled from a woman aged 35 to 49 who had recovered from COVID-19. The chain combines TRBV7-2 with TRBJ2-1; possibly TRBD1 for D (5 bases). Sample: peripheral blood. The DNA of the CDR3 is TGTGCCAGCAGCTTACATCAGGGTGGGGATGAGCAGTTCTTC. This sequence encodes CASSLHQGGDEQFF.